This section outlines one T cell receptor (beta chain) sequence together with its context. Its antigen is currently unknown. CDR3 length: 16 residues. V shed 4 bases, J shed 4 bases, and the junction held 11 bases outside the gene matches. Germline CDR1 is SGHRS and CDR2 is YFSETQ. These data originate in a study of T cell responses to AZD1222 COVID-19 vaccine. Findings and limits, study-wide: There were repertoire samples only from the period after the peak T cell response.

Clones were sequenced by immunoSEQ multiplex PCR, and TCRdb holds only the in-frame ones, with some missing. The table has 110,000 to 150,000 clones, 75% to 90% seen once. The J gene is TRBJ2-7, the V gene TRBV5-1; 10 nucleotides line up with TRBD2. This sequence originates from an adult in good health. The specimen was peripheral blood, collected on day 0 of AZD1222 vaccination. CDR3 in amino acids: CASSTRVAGGRYEQYF. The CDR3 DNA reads TGCGCCAGCAGCACCCGGGTAGCGGGAGGTAGGTACGAGCAGTACTTC.